This T cell receptor (beta chain) was identified during a study of blood T cell repertoires in COVID-19. Study details: PBMCs, B-cell-depleted T cells, or T cells provided the cDNA or gDNA that made up the material.

Original analysis: Reference gene primer amplification gave estimated nucleated cell counts. Using immunoSEQ multiplex PCR, the repertoire was profiled, and TCRdb retains in-frame clones only, with some absent. That table gives V, J and clone size, and the DNA gave D and trimming. The repertoire consists of 70,000 or so clones, with over 65% occurring once and the leading ten covering about 40%. The receptor's source is a woman between 65 and 79 years old with acute or convalescent COVID-19. Specimen: peripheral blood.

The CDR3 protein is CASSYSVRGYGYTF. DNA of the CDR3: TGTGCCAGCAGTTACTCGGTCAGGGGCTATGGCTACACCTTC. The genes are TRBV6-5 and TRBJ1-2, with D perhaps TRBD1 (6 bases). Germline V gives CDR1 MNHEY, CDR2 SVGAGI. The CDR3 extends over 14 amino acids. Trimming took off 0 bases at V and 4 bases at J, with 9 bases between the two ends.